A selection of T cell receptor beta chains follows, all from one sample in a study of PD-1 blockade in classical Hodgkin lymphoma. The assay was immunoSEQ multiplex PCR, and TCRdb's table has in-frame clones only and misses some. The sample shows over 80,000 clones, about nine tenths of them seen only once. The material sequenced was peripheral blood mononuclear cells (PBMCs), taken at baseline. Receptors were obtained from a human donor with classical Hodgkin lymphoma. The CDR3 runs from the conserved cysteine through the conserved F or W. A D gene is named only where the DNA matches it firmly. Clone sizes are given selectively: once, few, many, or a class where the clone is expanded.

cdr3_length	j_call	clone_size	v_call	d_call	cdr3_aa	cdr3_nt
16	TRBJ1-2	NA	TRBV14	NA	CASSQDYLLGAVGYTF	TGTGCCAGCAGCCAAGATTATTTGTTGGGGGCGGTTGGCTACACCTTC
15	TRBJ1-1	few	TRBV28	NA	CASSGPGRRDTEAFF	TGTGCCAGCAGTGGACCCGGGCGGAGGGACACTGAAGCTTTCTTT
16	TRBJ1-1	once	TRBV15	NA	CATSRVRGNMNTEAFF	TGTGCCACCAGCAGAGTCCGTGGTAACATGAACACTGAAGCTTTCTTT
14	TRBJ2-7	NA	TRBV4-1	TRBD2	CASSYGGRAYEQYF	TGCGCCAGCAGCTATGGCGGGAGGGCCTACGAGCAGTACTTC
13	TRBJ2-1	NA	TRBV4-1	TRBD1	CASSLGQGGEQFF	TGCGCCAGCAGCCTTGGACAGGGCGGGGAGCAGTTCTTC
15	TRBJ2-5	NA	TRBV7-6	NA	CASSLGSGGPETQYF	TGTGCCAGCAGCTTAGGGTCGGGGGGCCCTGAGACCCAGTACTTC
11	TRBJ2-2	NA	TRBV5-1	NA	CASQVTGELFF	TGCGCCAGCCAGGTTACCGGGGAGCTGTTTTTT
16	TRBJ2-1	NA	TRBV4-1	TRBD2	CASSQESGSSYNEQFF	TGCGCCAGCAGCCAGGAAAGCGGGAGCTCCTACAATGAGCAGTTCTTC
16	TRBJ1-5	NA	TRBV2	NA	CASEAGLGSPYQPQHF	TGTGCCAGCGAGGCCGGGCTAGGATCCCCATATCAGCCCCAGCATTTT
15	TRBJ2-7	NA	TRBV18	NA	CASSPGTGPLYEQYF	TGTGCCAGCTCACCAGGCACAGGGCCCCTCTACGAGCAGTACTTC
14	TRBJ1-1	NA	TRBV7-8	NA	CASSLVPGTTEAFF	TGTGCCAGCAGCTTAGTACCCGGGACCACTGAAGCTTTCTTT
13	TRBJ1-2	NA	TRBV30	NA	CAWSAGASYGYTF	TGTGCCTGGAGTGCCGGTGCGAGCTATGGCTACACCTTC
14	TRBJ1-1	once	TRBV30	NA	CAWTPPGRGTEAFF	TGTGCCTGGACCCCCCCGGGGAGGGGGACTGAAGCTTTCTTT
16	TRBJ1-5	NA	TRBV7-2	NA	CASSLAQGVGNQPQHF	TGTGCCAGCAGCTTAGCCCAGGGTGTGGGCAATCAGCCCCAGCATTTT
13	TRBJ2-5	NA	TRBV30	TRBD2	CACSGRVQETQYF	TGTGCCTGTAGCGGGAGGGTTCAAGAGACCCAGTACTTC
15	TRBJ2-1	NA	TRBV6-5	TRBD1	CASSSPGQGKDEQFF	TGTGCCAGCAGTTCGCCGGGACAGGGGAAGGATGAGCAGTTCTTC
15	TRBJ2-7	NA	TRBV5-5	NA	CASSWDRPGLYEQYF	TGTGCCAGCAGCTGGGACCGTCCCGGGCTCTACGAGCAGTACTTC
14	TRBJ1-4	NA	TRBV4-1	TRBD1	CASSPGTVNEKLFF	TGCGCCAGCAGCCCCGGGACAGTTAATGAAAAACTGTTTTTT
13	TRBJ1-2	NA	TRBV6-4	NA	CASSVDTNYGYTF	TGTGCCAGCAGTGTGGACACTAACTATGGCTACACCTTC
12	TRBJ2-3	NA	TRBV30	NA	CAWSNPADTQYF	TGTGCCTGGAGTAACCCCGCAGATACGCAGTATTTT
15	TRBJ2-2	NA	TRBV30	TRBD1	CAWRRQGQVAGELFF	TGTGCCTGGAGGAGACAGGGTCAAGTTGCCGGGGAGCTGTTTTTT
14	TRBJ2-7	NA	TRBV5-5	TRBD2	CASSLVLAGGEQYF	TGTGCCAGCAGCTTGGTGCTAGCGGGAGGCGAGCAGTACTTC
14	TRBJ1-4	NA	TRBV27	NA	CASSLVGGNEKLFF	TGTGCCAGCAGTTTAGTGGGGGGAAATGAAAAACTGTTTTTT
13	TRBJ2-5	NA	TRBV18	NA	CASSPQGQETQYF	TGTGCCAGCTCACCGCAGGGGCAGGAGACCCAGTACTTC
15	TRBJ2-7	NA	TRBV7-9	TRBD1	CASSLMTGGFYEQYF	TGTGCCAGCAGCTTAATGACAGGGGGCTTCTACGAGCAGTACTTC
14	TRBJ2-7	NA	TRBV27	TRBD1	CASSLGQGFYEQYF	TGTGCCAGCAGCTTGGGACAGGGATTCTACGAGCAGTACTTC
13	TRBJ2-7	once	TRBV5-5	NA	CASSLYFGYEQYF	TGTGCCAGCAGCTTGTATTTCGGCTACGAGCAGTACTTC
14	TRBJ1-5	NA	TRBV5-1	NA	CASSLGQGVGPQHF	TGCGCCAGCAGCTTGGGGCAGGGAGTAGGGCCCCAGCATTTT